The 27 T cell receptor beta chains below all came from one sample that was sequenced in a study of CD8 T cells in ankylosing spondylitis (TCRdb year 2017). Library construction relied on 5' RACE. The instrument given in TCRdb is Illumina HiSeq 2500. TCRdb took the public reads, trimmed them with fastp at Q25, ran MiXCR for clone calling and kept in-frame beta chains. Duplicate CDR3 protein sequences are folded into a single record with the most common DNA and genes. The sample table records around 130,000 distinct CDR3 sequences; more than 6.5% of these occur just once. The biggest ten clones account for 10% to 15% of the sample. Sequencing used blood, either unsorted or a sorted T cell fraction (not recorded which). These receptors were collected from a male donor with ankylosing spondylitis or in good health (not recorded which).

Notes on this clonotype: Just one base apart from a much larger clone, this may be a read error. The CDR3 DNA follows: TGCGCCGGCAGCTTTGGACAGGGCAACATATACAATGAGCAGTTCTTC. Its protein is CAGSFGQGNIYNEQFF. V gene TRBV5-1 combines with J gene TRBJ2-1, with 8 bases lining up with TRBD1. From germline, CDR1 is SGHRS and CDR2 YFSETQ. This CDR3 contains 16 residues.

The sample holds many counts of this clonotype. The CDR3 DNA reads TGCGCCAGCAGCTTGGTTGGCAGGGGAGAAACTGAAGCTTTCTTT. Translation gives CASSLVGRGETEAFF. The chain is built from TRBV5-1 and TRBJ1-1; D perhaps matches TRBD1 (6 bases). This CDR3 has 15 residues. V lost 0 bases, J lost 5 bases, and 14 bases lay in between. Germline V gives CDR1 SGHRS, CDR2 YFSETQ. The full variable domain, rest sourced from reference TRBV5-1 and TRBJ1-1, is KAGVTQTPRYLIKTRGQQVTLSCSPISGHRSVSWYQQTPGQGLQFLFEYFSETQRNKGNFPGRFSGRQFSNSRSEMNVSTLELGDSALYLCASSLVGRGETEAFFGQGTRLTVV.

This clonotype was recorded many times. The V and J genes are TRBV20-1 and TRBJ2-5, with a tentative D call TRBD2 (5 bases). Trimming pared 5 bases from V and 5 bases from J, leaving 9 bases between. There are 11 residues in the CDR3. In germline, CDR1 is DFQATT, CDR2 SNEGSKA (reference sequence). CDR3 nucleotides: TGCAGTGCTCATCGGGGTGAGACCCAGTACTTC. Encoded protein: CSAHRGETQYF.

This clonotype was picked up many times. The V and J genes are TRBV7-2 and TRBJ2-7; the D is unclear. The CDR3 has 15 residues. The germline V gene encodes CDR1 SGHTA and CDR2 FQGNSA. The V end lost 5 bases, the J end lost 0 bases, and 14 bases lay between the germline ends. The CDR3 spells CASSLGSLGSYEQYF. The DNA of the CDR3 is TGTGCCAGCAGCCTCGGATCTTTAGGCTCCTACGAGCAGTACTTC. The full variable domain, rest sourced from reference TRBV7-2 and TRBJ2-7, is GAGVSQSPSNKVTEKGKDVELRCDPISGHTALYWYRQSLGQGLEFLIYFQGNSAPDKSGLPSDRFSAERTGGSVSTLTIQRTQQEDSAVYLCASSLGSLGSYEQYFGPGTRLTVT.

There are many counts of this clonotype. V usage is TRBV15 and J usage is TRBJ2-2, with 7 bases lining up with TRBD1. CDR1 is LNHNV and CDR2 is YYDKDF in the germline V gene (reference sequence). The CDR3 has 17 residues. J gave up 2 bases and V 0 bases, and 6 bases lay outside the gene matches. The CDR3 DNA reads as TGTGCCACCAGCAGAGACCCGGGACAGATCAACACCGGGGAGCTGTTTTTT. Protein sequence: CATSRDPGQINTGELFF.

This clonotype was found many times. The chain uses TRBV9 and TRBJ1-6; possible D gene TRBD1, 5 bases. Per germline, CDR1 SGDLS and CDR2 YYNGEE. The CDR3 length is 16 residues. Between the trimmed V and J ends, which lost 0 bases and 3 bases, there was a span of 10 bases. CDR3: CASSVDQGIYNSPLHF. The CDR3 DNA reads TGTGCCAGCAGCGTAGACCAGGGAATCTATAATTCACCCCTCCACTTT. Looking up the rest from reference TRBV9 and TRBJ1-6 gives the full variable domain: DSGVTQTPKHLITATGQRVTLRCSPRSGDLSVYWYQQSLDQGLQFLIQYYNGEERAKGNILERFSAQQFPDLHSELNLSSLELGDSALYFCASSVDQGIYNSPLHFGNGTRLTVT.

This clonotype was counted at least ten times. CDR3 region: CAISGEQGAGGEAFF. The CDR3 DNA is TGTGCCATCAGTGGCGAACAGGGGGCAGGGGGTGAAGCTTTCTTT. V and J are TRBV10-3 and TRBJ1-1; TRBD1 matches 9 bases. V gave up 4 bases and J gave up 7 bases; unmatched junction bases: 10. The CDR3 has 15 residues. Germline CDR1 and CDR2: ENHRY and SYGVKD.

This clonotype was detected many times. V usage is TRBV12-3 or TRBV12-4 and J usage is TRBJ1-2; weak D call: TRBD1 (5 bases). Trimming stripped 8 bases from V and 7 bases from J, with 8 bases between. CDR3 length equals 10 residues. CDR3 sequence (DNA): TGTGCCAGCTGGGGCTTTGGCTACACCTTC. This gives the protein CASWGFGYTF.

The sample holds many counts of this clonotype. The rearrangement uses TRBV5-1 and TRBJ1-1; D ambiguous. In germline, CDR1 is SGHRS, CDR2 YFSETQ. This CDR3 spans 13 amino acids. The V end lost 5 bases, the J end lost 5 bases, and 13 bases lay between the germline ends. The CDR3 coding sequence is TGCGCCAGCAGGCGTGACGACTTGACTGAAGCTTTCTTT. Translation: CASRRDDLTEAFF.

The chain joins TRBV3-2 to TRBJ1-3; the table's D gene call, TRBD1, was not cross checked with the DNA. TRBV3-2 is described as a pseudogene. The CDR3 has 20 residues. The CDR3 DNA is TGTGCCTCCTCCAAACGAGCGTGGGTAGGACAGGGATTGTCTGGAAACACCATATATTTT. Its protein is CASSKRAWVGQGLSGNTIYF.

In its sample, this clonotype was seen many times. This sequence joins TRBV5-1 and TRBJ1-1, with D perhaps TRBD1 (5 bases). The germline V and J ends were trimmed by 1 base and 1 base, with 17 bases remaining between them. Germline assignment: CDR1 SGHRS and CDR2 YFSETQ. The CDR3 contains 17 residues. The CDR3, as DNA: TGCGCCAGCAGCTTGTTGTCGGTTGGCAGGGCGAACACTGAAGCTTTCTTT. Amino acids: CASSLLSVGRANTEAFF.

The J gene is TRBJ2-3, the V gene TRBV20-1; D call uncertain. Germline V CDR1 and CDR2: DFQATT, SNEGSKA (reference sequence). The CDR3 spans 12 residues. The CDR3 DNA is TGCAGCGACTCGATAATGGGAGATACGCAGTATTTT. This translates into CSDSIMGDTQYF.

This clonotype has ten or more counts. The V and J genes are TRBV12-3 or TRBV12-4 and TRBJ2-3, with D possibly being TRBD1 (5 bases). Trimming took 6 bases from V and 0 from J, leaving 13 bases between them. This CDR3 is built from 15 residues. CDR3: CASSPQVPSTDTQYF. The CDR3 region has the DNA TGTGCCAGCAGCCCACAGGTGCCTAGCACAGATACGCAGTATTTT.

In this sample, this clonotype turned up many times. The chain combines TRBV5-1 with TRBJ2-1, with D possibly TRBD1 on 6 matching bases. Germline CDR1 SGHRS, CDR2 YFSETQ. V lost 2 bases to trimming and J lost 10 bases, with 13 bases between them. The CDR3 covers 13 residues. The CDR3 nucleotides are TGCGCCAGCAGCTTACAGGGAGTGGACGAGCAGTTCTTC. Its protein is CASSLQGVDEQFF.

Ten or more counts support this clonotype. The chain links TRBV12-3 or TRBV12-4 to TRBJ2-1; 7 nucleotides line up with TRBD2. Trimming took 0 bases from V and 6 from J; bases not matched to a gene: 5. This CDR3 contains 15 residues. Here the CDR3 reads CASSLAGGPFNEQFF. The CDR3 DNA follows: TGTGCCAGCAGTTTAGCGGGAGGGCCATTCAATGAGCAGTTCTTC.

The gene calls are TRBV20-1 and TRBJ2-2; no firm D call. This CDR3 has 13 amino acids. V was cut by 8 bases and J by 1 base, with 11 bases left in between. Germline V gives CDR1 DFQATT, CDR2 SNEGSKA (reference sequence). CDR3 nucleotide sequence: TGCAGTCCCCAGGACGGGAACACCGGGGAGCTGTTTTTT. It encodes CSPQDGNTGELFF.

The table lists this clonotype with many counts. The V gene is TRBV4-2, the J gene TRBJ2-1; D not certain. V was cut by 4 bases and J by 6 bases, with 10 bases left in between. CDR1 is LGHNA, CDR2 YNFKEQ, per germline. CDR3 size: 13 residues. The CDR3 spells CASSPRAANEQFF. The CDR3 bases are TGTGCCAGCAGCCCCCGCGCGGCCAATGAGCAGTTCTTC.

This chain joins TRBV20-1 and TRBJ2-3; 8 nucleotides agree with TRBD1. The CDR3 has 17 residues. V was pared by 0 bases and J by 1 base, with 9 bases of the junction left unmatched. CDR1 is DFQATT and CDR2 is SNEGSKA in the germline V gene (reference sequence). The CDR3 DNA reads as TGCAGTGCTAGAGACCAAAGGACAGGGCCGGGCACAGATACGCAGTATTTT. It translates to CSARDQRTGPGTDTQYF.

There are many counts of this clonotype. The genes are TRBV12-3 or TRBV12-4 and TRBJ2-5, with D possibly being TRBD2 (7 bases). V was shortened by 7 bases and J by 5 bases, with 23 bases between the two germline ends. CDR3 size: 16 residues. The chain's CDR3 is CASTTQPGAGDETQYF. In DNA form, the CDR3 reads TGTGCCAGCACTACACAGCCGGGGGCGGGAGATGAGACCCAGTACTTC.

This clonotype was detected many times. The chain is built from TRBV5-1 and TRBJ2-3, with TRBD2 matching 8 bases. CDR3 size: 17 residues. CDR1 and CDR2 from the germline V gene are SGHRS and YFSETQ. V gave up 0 bases and J gave up 3 bases; unmatched junction bases: 9. CDR3 amino acids: CASSLAGAGGLTDTQYF. In nucleotides, the CDR3 is TGCGCCAGCAGCTTGGCCGGTGCGGGAGGATTAACAGATACGCAGTATTTT. Supplemented by reference TRBV5-1 and TRBJ2-3, the full variable domain reads KAGVTQTPRYLIKTRGQQVTLSCSPISGHRSVSWYQQTPGQGLQFLFEYFSETQRNKGNFPGRFSGRQFSNSRSEMNVSTLELGDSALYLCASSLAGAGGLTDTQYFGPGTRLTVL.

J is TRBJ2-7 and V is TRBV7-3; D unclear. Trimming removed 2 bases from V and 0 bases from J, with 11 bases in between. This CDR3 is 15 amino acids long. Germline V gene data show CDR1 as SGHTA and CDR2 as FQGTGA. DNA of the CDR3: TGTGCCAGCAGCTTAGGCGGAGCTGGCTCCTACGAGCAGTACTTC. Its protein product is CASSLGGAGSYEQYF.

This clonotype was observed a handful of times. V usage is TRBV5-1 and J usage is TRBJ2-7; the D call may be TRBD1 or TRBD2 (5 bases each). Trimming shortened V by 5 bases and J by 4 bases, and 13 bases separated the two germline ends. CDR1 is SGHRS, CDR2 YFSETQ, per germline. There are 13 residues in the CDR3. CDR3 loop: CASSRDAEYEQYF. The CDR3 DNA reads as TGCGCCAGCAGTCGGGACGCCGAATACGAGCAGTACTTC.

There are many counts of this clonotype. The rearrangement links TRBV7-8 to TRBJ1-4; D is unclear. V shed 3 bases and J shed 8 bases, with 13 bases lying between them. Germline V gene data show CDR1 as SGHVS and CDR2 as FQNEAQ. The length of the CDR3 is 14 residues. The CDR3 is CASSFGLVDEKLFF. In DNA form, the CDR3 reads TGTGCCAGCAGCTTTGGGTTGGTTGACGAAAAACTGTTTTTT.

This clonotype has a count of ten or more. The chain joins TRBV5-1 to TRBJ2-5; the match to TRBD2 covers 13 bases. Germline-derived CDR1 and CDR2 are SGHRS and YFSETQ. The CDR3 has 17 amino acids. V trimming: 4 bases; J trimming: 1 base; junction bases outside the gene matches: 7. The CDR3 sequence is CASSLRTSGSTQETQYF. Here the CDR3 DNA reads TGCGCCAGCAGCCTCCGGACTAGCGGGAGCACCCAAGAGACCCAGTACTTC.

V is TRBV30 and J is TRBJ1-4; 12 bases map to TRBD1. The length of the CDR3 is 13 residues. Germline V gene data show CDR1 as GTSNPN and CDR2 as SVGIG (reference sequence). V gave up 4 bases and J gave up 10 bases; unmatched junction bases: 4. In DNA, the CDR3 is TGTGCCTGGACGGGGGACAGGGGGCGAAAACTGTTTTTT. Translation gives CAWTGDRGRKLFF.

This clonotype was found many times. V and J are TRBV7-2 and TRBJ2-5; 7 nucleotides match TRBD2. Germline V gene sequence: CDR1 SGHTA, CDR2 FQGNSA. The CDR3 totals 14 residues. Germline trimming cut 5 bases from V and 3 bases from J; bases unmatched to any gene: 6. This CDR3 reads CASSVVLAEETQYF. CDR3 sequence (DNA): TGTGCCAGCAGCGTCGTGCTAGCGGAAGAGACCCAGTACTTC.

This clonotype was counted at least ten times. V and J are TRBV20-1 and TRBJ2-3; D call uncertain. Deletions cut 4 bases from V and 2 bases from J, with 10 bases between. The germline V gene has CDR1 DFQATT and CDR2 SNEGSKA (reference sequence). The CDR3 runs 13 residues. Here the CDR3 reads CSAIAPVTDTQYF. The DNA for the CDR3 is TGCAGTGCTATCGCGCCAGTCACAGATACGCAGTATTTT.